This TCR beta chain comes out of a study of OX40 agonist ivuxolimab in advanced cancers. In the study overall: Among those treated, three patients had partial responses, one with hepatocellular carcinoma and two with cutaneous melanoma.

The V gene lost 5 bases and the J gene lost 3 bases, with 14 bases spanning the gap. CDR1 and CDR2 from the germline V gene are SGHVS and FQNEAQ. CDR3 size: 14 residues. The repertoire was sequenced with immunoSEQ multiplex PCR; TCRdb's copy has only in-frame clones and lacks some. Of 85,000 to 130,000 clones detected, over 75% appear once; the ten largest clones hold approximately 0.5%. This clone showed up just once. Source: CD4+ or CD8+ T cells sorted from blood, taken in a trial of the OX40 agonist ivuxolimab. The receptor was derived from an adult with an advanced solid tumor such as melanoma, head and neck, liver or kidney cancer. The chain recombines TRBV7-8 with TRBJ2-7, with TRBD1 as a possible D gene (5 bases). The CDR3 region has the DNA TGTGCCAGCAGCAACCGACAGAGTCGCTACGAGCAGTACTTC. Residues: CASSNRQSRYEQYF.